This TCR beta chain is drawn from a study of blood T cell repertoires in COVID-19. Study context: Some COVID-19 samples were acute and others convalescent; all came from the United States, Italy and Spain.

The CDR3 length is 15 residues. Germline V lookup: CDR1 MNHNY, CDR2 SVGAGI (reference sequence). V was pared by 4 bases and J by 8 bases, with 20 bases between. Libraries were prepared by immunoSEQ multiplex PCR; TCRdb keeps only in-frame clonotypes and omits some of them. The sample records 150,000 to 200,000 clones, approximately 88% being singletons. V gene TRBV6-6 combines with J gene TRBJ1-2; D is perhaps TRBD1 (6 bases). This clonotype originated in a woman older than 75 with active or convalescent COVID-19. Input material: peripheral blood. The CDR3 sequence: CASSSGAPVMAGYTF. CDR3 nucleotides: TGTGCCAGCAGTTCAGGGGCACCTGTTATGGCCGGCTACACCTTC.